This T cell receptor (beta chain) was retrieved from a study of Ad26.COV2.S vaccination and SARS-CoV-2 variants. About the research overall: Ad26.COV2.S given intramuscularly, once or twice 56 days apart. Study findings and constraints: Vaccine recipients had higher spike-specific TCR breadth than placebo recipients. TCR breadth and depth analyses may have underestimated total T cell responses.

Repertoires were generated with immunoSEQ multiplex PCR, while TCRdb's copy carries only in-frame clones and drops some. The repertoire includes about 350,000 clones, about 87% of them detected once, and 6.4% sits in the top ten. The treatment denotes: some 19 received Ad26.COV2.S at low or high dose, single or two shots; five or six received placebo; per-sample allocation not given. All samples were drawn on day 63, counting from the first vaccine or placebo injection. Only one count was recorded for this clone. Antigen unknown. V shed 3 bases, J shed 5 bases, and the junction held 9 bases outside the gene matches. Germline CDR1 GTSNPN, CDR2 SVGIG (reference sequence). The CDR3 is 14 amino acids.

Source: peripheral blood, taken in a trial of Ad26.COV2.S vaccine versus placebo. The origin of this receptor is a person between 18 and 65 years old who received the Ad26.COV2.S COVID-19 vaccine or a placebo. This chain joins TRBV30 and TRBJ1-1, with 7 positions matching TRBD1. The CDR3 region has the DNA TGTGCCTGGAGCCCGACAGGGATTGAAACTGAAGCTTTCTTT. As protein: CAWSPTGIETEAFF.